The rows below give T cell receptor beta chains drawn from one sample of a study of shared clonotypes between healthy human individuals. Clones were read by immunoSEQ multiplex PCR, and TCRdb kept only the in-frame ones, dropping some. The sample lists about 110,000 clones, about 70% occurring once. Sample: memory CD8+ T cells sorted from blood. These receptors came from a woman aged 30 to 39 in good health. Each CDR3 is given with its conserved first and last residue. A D gene is named only where the DNA matches it firmly. Rows may omit the clone size; those that give it use once, few, many or a size class.

V gene: TRBV28; J gene: TRBJ2-7; D gene: TRBD2; clone size: .; CDR3 length: 18; CDR3 protein: CASSLAPLSGSFPYEQYF; CDR3 DNA: TGTGCCAGCAGTTTGGCCCCCCTTAGCGGGAGTTTTCCCTACGAGCAGTACTTC
V gene: TRBV7-9; J gene: TRBJ1-2; D gene: TRBD1; clone size: few; CDR3 length: 13; CDR3 protein: CASSLTGDNGYTF; CDR3 DNA: TGTGCCAGCAGCCTGACAGGGGACAATGGCTACACCTTC
V gene: TRBV7-2; J gene: TRBJ2-3; D gene: .; clone size: once; CDR3 length: 12; CDR3 protein: CASSLVGDTQYF; CDR3 DNA: TGTGCCAGCAGCTTAGTAGGGGATACGCAGTATTTT
V gene: TRBV4-1; J gene: TRBJ1-5; D gene: .; clone size: .; CDR3 length: 15; CDR3 protein: CASSPHTISNQPQHF; CDR3 DNA: TGCGCCAGCAGCCCGCACACAATTTCCAATCAGCCCCAGCATTTT
V gene: TRBV7-9; J gene: TRBJ1-2; D gene: .; clone size: .; CDR3 length: 13; CDR3 protein: CASSSSGGYGYTF; CDR3 DNA: TGTGCCAGCAGCTCCTCCGGAGGCTATGGCTACACCTTC
V gene: TRBV19; J gene: TRBJ2-7; D gene: TRBD1; clone size: .; CDR3 length: 19; CDR3 protein: CASSRIPALDRGRNYEQYF; CDR3 DNA: TGTGCCAGTAGTAGAATACCGGCGCTGGACAGGGGGCGTAACTACGAGCAGTACTTC
V gene: TRBV7-8; J gene: TRBJ2-7; D gene: TRBD1; clone size: .; CDR3 length: 16; CDR3 protein: CASSLPGQVLSYEQYF; CDR3 DNA: TGTGCCAGCAGCTTACCTGGACAGGTCTTATCCTACGAGCAGTACTTC
V gene: TRBV25-1; J gene: TRBJ2-3; D gene: TRBD1; clone size: .; CDR3 length: 16; CDR3 protein: CASSEGGTGNTDTQYF; CDR3 DNA: TGTGCCAGCAGTGAAGGAGGGACAGGGAACACAGATACGCAGTATTTT
V gene: TRBV27; J gene: TRBJ2-7; D gene: .; clone size: .; CDR3 length: 16; CDR3 protein: CASSALTEDETYEQYF; CDR3 DNA: TGTGCCAGCAGTGCCCTCACAGAGGACGAGACCTACGAGCAGTACTTC
V gene: TRBV6-5; J gene: TRBJ1-5; D gene: .; clone size: .; CDR3 length: 15; CDR3 protein: CASSYSTAGGQPQHF; CDR3 DNA: TGTGCCAGCAGTTACTCGACGGCGGGGGGTCAGCCCCAGCATTTT
V gene: TRBV29-1; J gene: TRBJ2-7; D gene: TRBD1; clone size: .; CDR3 length: 15; CDR3 protein: CSVWVVGQGSYEQYF; CDR3 DNA: TGCAGCGTCTGGGTTGTGGGACAGGGGAGCTACGAGCAGTACTTC
V gene: TRBV18; J gene: TRBJ1-2; D gene: .; clone size: .; CDR3 length: 16; CDR3 protein: CASSPHRTRINYGYTF; CDR3 DNA: TGTGCCAGCTCACCGCACCGGACCAGAATTAACTATGGCTACACCTTC
V gene: TRBV7-9; J gene: TRBJ2-1; D gene: .; clone size: .; CDR3 length: 15; CDR3 protein: CASSHHGLGDNEQFF; CDR3 DNA: TGTGCCAGCAGTCATCATGGTCTAGGGGACAATGAGCAGTTCTTC
V gene: TRBV27; J gene: TRBJ2-3; D gene: TRBD1; clone size: few; CDR3 length: 16; CDR3 protein: CASSLRSGQGTDTQYF; CDR3 DNA: TGTGCCAGCAGTTTAAGATCGGGACAGGGGACAGATACGCAGTATTTT
V gene: TRBV25-1; J gene: TRBJ2-1; D gene: .; clone size: .; CDR3 length: 14; CDR3 protein: CASSEKGQYNEQFF; CDR3 DNA: TGTGCCAGCAGTGAAAAGGGACAATACAATGAGCAGTTCTTC
V gene: TRBV7-2; J gene: TRBJ2-7; D gene: TRBD2; clone size: .; CDR3 length: 15; CDR3 protein: CASSSTAGGPPEQYF; CDR3 DNA: TGTGCCAGCAGCTCGACAGCGGGAGGGCCACCCGAGCAGTACTTC
V gene: TRBV6-6; J gene: TRBJ2-3; D gene: .; clone size: .; CDR3 length: 16; CDR3 protein: CASSPWTLASTDTQYF; CDR3 DNA: TGTGCCAGCAGCCCCTGGACGCTCGCTAGCACAGATACGCAGTATTTT
V gene: TRBV6-4; J gene: TRBJ2-1; D gene: .; clone size: many; CDR3 length: 14; CDR3 protein: CASSDGGENNEQFF; CDR3 DNA: TGTGCCAGCAGTGACGGCGGGGAGAACAATGAGCAGTTCTTC
V gene: TRBV30; J gene: TRBJ2-7; D gene: TRBD1; clone size: few; CDR3 length: 12; CDR3 protein: CAWTGQVGEQYF; CDR3 DNA: TGTGCCTGGACTGGACAGGTGGGCGAGCAGTACTTC
V gene: TRBV5-5; J gene: TRBJ2-7; D gene: TRBD1; clone size: few; CDR3 length: 14; CDR3 protein: CASSPTGVSYEQYF; CDR3 DNA: TGTGCCAGCAGCCCGACAGGGGTGTCCTACGAGCAGTACTTC
V gene: TRBV4-1; J gene: TRBJ2-7; D gene: TRBD2; clone size: .; CDR3 length: 17; CDR3 protein: CASSQVGLSGTSYEQYF; CDR3 DNA: TGCGCCAGCAGCCAAGTTGGGTTAAGCGGGACCTCCTACGAGCAGTACTTC
V gene: TRBV28; J gene: TRBJ1-1; D gene: TRBD1; clone size: few; CDR3 length: 14; CDR3 protein: CASSGTGDAAEAFF; CDR3 DNA: TGTGCCAGCAGTGGCACAGGGGATGCGGCTGAAGCTTTCTTT
V gene: TRBV25-1; J gene: TRBJ1-1; D gene: TRBD1; clone size: few; CDR3 length: 14; CDR3 protein: CASSEAGGNTEAFF; CDR3 DNA: TGTGCCAGCAGTGAGGCAGGGGGTAACACTGAAGCTTTCTTT
V gene: TRBV5-4; J gene: TRBJ2-7; D gene: .; clone size: .; CDR3 length: 15; CDR3 protein: CASSLAIASVYEQYF; CDR3 DNA: TGTGCCAGCAGCCTCGCGATTGCTTCAGTCTACGAGCAGTACTTC
V gene: TRBV28; J gene: TRBJ2-3; D gene: TRBD1; clone size: .; CDR3 length: 14; CDR3 protein: CASSATGGRDTQYF; CDR3 DNA: TGTGCCAGCAGTGCGACAGGGGGCAGAGATACGCAGTATTTT
V gene: TRBV29-1; J gene: TRBJ2-1; D gene: TRBD1; clone size: .; CDR3 length: 12; CDR3 protein: CSVDRIYNEQFF; CDR3 DNA: TGCAGCGTGGACAGGATCTACAATGAGCAGTTCTTC
V gene: TRBV19; J gene: TRBJ1-1; D gene: .; clone size: .; CDR3 length: 14; CDR3 protein: CASINRGVVGEAFF; CDR3 DNA: TGTGCCAGTATTAATCGTGGTGTTGTCGGTGAAGCTTTCTTT
V gene: TRBV4-1; J gene: TRBJ2-3; D gene: .; clone size: .; CDR3 length: 16; CDR3 protein: CASSHLPQAITDTQYF; CDR3 DNA: TGCGCCAGCAGCCACCTACCACAGGCTATCACAGATACGCAGTATTTT
V gene: TRBV29-1; J gene: TRBJ2-7; D gene: .; clone size: many; CDR3 length: 11; CDR3 protein: CSVAGGDRTYF; CDR3 DNA: TGCAGCGTTGCGGGAGGGGACAGGACGTACTTC